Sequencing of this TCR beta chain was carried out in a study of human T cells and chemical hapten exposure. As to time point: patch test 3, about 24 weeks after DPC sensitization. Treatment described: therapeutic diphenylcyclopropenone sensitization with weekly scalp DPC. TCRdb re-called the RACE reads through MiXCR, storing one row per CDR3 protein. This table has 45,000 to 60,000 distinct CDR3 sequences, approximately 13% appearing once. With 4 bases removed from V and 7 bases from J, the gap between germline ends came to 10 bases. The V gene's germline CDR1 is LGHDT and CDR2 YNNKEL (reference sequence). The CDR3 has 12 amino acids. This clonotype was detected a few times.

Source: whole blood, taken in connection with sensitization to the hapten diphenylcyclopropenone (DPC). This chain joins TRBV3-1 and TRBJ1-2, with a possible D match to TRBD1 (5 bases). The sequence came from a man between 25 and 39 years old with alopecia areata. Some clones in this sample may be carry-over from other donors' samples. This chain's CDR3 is CASSRDPVGYTF. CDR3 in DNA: TGTGCCAGCAGCCGGGACCCTGTTGGCTACACCTTC.